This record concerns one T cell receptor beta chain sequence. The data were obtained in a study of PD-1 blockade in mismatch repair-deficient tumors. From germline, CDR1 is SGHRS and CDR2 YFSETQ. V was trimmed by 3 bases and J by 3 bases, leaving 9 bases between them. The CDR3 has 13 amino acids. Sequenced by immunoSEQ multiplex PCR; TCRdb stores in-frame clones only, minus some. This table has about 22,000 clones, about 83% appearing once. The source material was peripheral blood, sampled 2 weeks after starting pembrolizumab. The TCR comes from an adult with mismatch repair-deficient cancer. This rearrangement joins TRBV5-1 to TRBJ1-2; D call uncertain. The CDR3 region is CASSSDIYYGYTF. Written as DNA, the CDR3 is TGCGCCAGCAGCTCCGACATTTACTATGGCTACACCTTC.